The 12 T cell receptor beta chains below were found in one sample sequenced in a study of blood T cells in healthy people across ages. Then a second PCR, running roughly 7 to 11 cycles, was carried out with a sample-barcoded 5' primer and a J-beta primer mix. Each CDR3 protein gets one entry after TCRdb re-called the 5' RACE reads with MiXCR. The sample carries hundreds of thousands of distinct CDR3 sequences, 58% recorded once. Sequenced material: blood. These receptors were collected from a man aged 25 to 40 in good health.

The chain recombines TRBV7-2 with TRBJ2-3, with D perhaps matching TRBD1 or TRBD2 (5 bases each). The length of the CDR3 is 14 residues. Trimming took off 3 bases at V and 4 bases at J, with 11 bases between the two ends. CDR1 SGHTA and CDR2 FQGNSA come from the germline V gene. CDR3: CASSFPGPADTQYF. The CDR3 DNA reads as TGTGCCAGCAGCTTCCCGGGGCCAGCAGATACGCAGTATTTT.

This chain uses TRBV4-2 with TRBJ2-4; D is possibly TRBD2 (5 bases). Trimming left V 0 bases short and J 6 bases short, with 9 bases between. The germline CDR1 and CDR2 sequences are LGHNA and YNFKEQ. The CDR3 covers 14 residues. Written as DNA, the CDR3 is TGTGCCAGCAGCCAAGATATTGAGGGAAACATTCAGTACTTC. This gives the protein CASSQDIEGNIQYF.

This rearrangement joins TRBV30 to TRBJ2-7, with a weak D call TRBD2 (5 bases). V lost 3 bases and J 7 bases, leaving 19 bases between the germline ends. The CDR3 runs to 14 residues. Germline CDR1 GTSNPN, CDR2 SVGIG (reference sequence). Here the CDR3 reads CAWSYGVTYNEQYF. As DNA, the CDR3 is TGTGCCTGGAGCTACGGGGTCACATACAATGAGCAGTACTTC.

In nucleotides, the CDR3 is TGTGCCATCAGCGTAATAGGGCAGAGCTCCTACGAGCAGTACTTC. Its translation: CAISVIGQSSYEQYF. The chain uses TRBV10-3 and TRBJ2-7, with D unresolved. The CDR3 covers 15 residues. The V gene's germline CDR1 is ENHRY and CDR2 SYGVKD. V lost 6 bases to trimming and J lost 0 bases, with 15 bases between them.

J is TRBJ2-5 and V is TRBV7-2; TRBD2 matches 13 bases. Gene TRBJ2-7 matches the end of the DNA better, so the J call may be wrong. This CDR3 contains 15 residues. Germline-derived CDR1 and CDR2 are SGHTA and FQGNSA. CDR3 protein: CASSFGTSGKGEQYF. The CDR3 DNA reads as TGTGCCAGCAGCTTCGGGACTAGCGGGAAGGGCGAGCAGTACTTC.

The rearrangement joins TRBV6-2 or TRBV6-3 to TRBJ2-7; TRBD2 aligns across 9 bases. CDR1 and CDR2 (germline): MNHEY, SVGEGT. This CDR3 is built from 15 residues. V dropped 6 bases and J dropped 8; count of bases not matched to a gene: 14. The CDR3 spells CASSLPPSGRIKQYF. The CDR3 coding sequence is TGTGCCAGCAGCCTGCCTCCCAGCGGGAGGATTAAGCAGTACTTC.

V is TRBV20-1 and J is TRBJ1-2; 7 nucleotides agree with TRBD1. The germline CDR1 and CDR2 sequences are DFQATT and SNEGSKA (reference sequence). The CDR3 loop spans 15 amino acids. With 0 bases clipped from V and 2 bases from J, the junction kept 6 bases outside the gene matches. This CDR3 reads CSARDVRDRNYGYTF. CDR3 DNA: TGCAGTGCTAGAGATGTTAGGGACAGAAACTATGGCTACACCTTC.

The chain is built from TRBV7-9 and TRBJ2-1, with TRBD2 identical over 8 bases. The CDR3 sequence is 11 residues long. CDR1 SEHNR and CDR2 FQNEAQ come from the germline V gene (reference sequence). With V trimmed by 7 bases and J by 14 bases, 7 bases remained unmatched. The CDR3 DNA follows: TGTGCCAGCACTTCCGGGGGGGAAGAGTTCTTC. This encodes CASTSGGEEFF.

This clonotype was observed a few times. The genes are TRBV2 and TRBJ2-5; no definite D call. Trimming removed 7 bases from V and 5 bases from J, with 11 bases in between. CDR1 is SNHLY and CDR2 is FYNNEI in the germline V gene. The CDR3 sequence is 12 residues long. The CDR3 nucleotides are TGTGCCAGCAAGACCGAATCGGAGACCCAGTACTTC. This encodes CASKTESETQYF.

The sample holds a few counts of this clonotype. This chain links TRBV7-2 with TRBJ2-5; D possibly uses TRBD1 or TRBD2 (6 bases each). There are 13 residues in the CDR3. Deletions cut 5 bases from V and 6 bases from J, with 13 bases between. Germline CDR1 reads SGHTA; CDR2 reads FQGNSA. CDR3 region: CASSPTGGQTQYF. CDR3 nucleotide sequence: TGTGCCAGCAGCCCAACCGGGGGCCAGACCCAGTACTTC.

Only a few counts were recorded for this clonotype. The chain combines TRBV2 with TRBJ1-2, with D maybe TRBD1 (6 bases). Germline CDR1 and CDR2: SNHLY and FYNNEI. The CDR3 sequence is 13 residues long. V lost 7 bases and J 8 bases, leaving 17 bases between the germline ends. This CDR3 reads CASTVQGQGGYTF. The CDR3 nucleotides read TGTGCCAGCACAGTACAGGGCCAGGGCGGCTACACCTTC.

The rearrangement links TRBV11-2 to TRBJ2-4; TRBD2 agrees at 7 bases. The CDR3 consists of 16 residues. CDR1 is SGHAT and CDR2 is FQNNGV in the germline V gene. The trim removed 5 bases at V and 3 bases at J, leaving 10 bases unmatched. The CDR3 reads CASSLYWGGDKNIQYF. For the CDR3, the DNA is TGTGCCAGCAGCCTCTACTGGGGAGGGGACAAAAACATTCAGTACTTC.